This entry lists 29 T cell receptor beta chains sequenced from one sample in a study of T cells after yellow fever vaccination. TCRdb re-called the 5' RACE reads through MiXCR, storing one row per CDR3 protein. The sample shows around 360,000 distinct CDR3 sequences, around a tenth of them seen only once. The specimen comprised PBMCs, sampled on the day of the first yellow fever vaccination. Receptors were obtained from a man younger than 35 who received the YFV17D yellow fever vaccine.

This CDR3 reads CASSLLVDEQYV. As DNA, the CDR3 is TGTGCCAGCAGCTTACTGGTTGACGAGCAGTACGTC. The chain uses TRBV7-9 and TRBJ2-7; no reliable D call. V was pared by 2 bases and J by 5 bases, with 7 bases between. Germline CDR1 and CDR2: SEHNR and FQNEAQ (reference sequence). The CDR3 runs to 12 residues.

This clonotype was observed a handful of times. The chain joins TRBV28 to TRBJ2-7; D may be TRBD1 or TRBD2 (6 bases each). Trimming cost V 6 bases and J 4 bases, with 19 bases left between them. Looked up from germline, CDR1 is MDHEN and CDR2 is SYDVKM. The CDR3 covers 15 residues. CDR3 sequence: CASSPGANIIYEQYV. Here the CDR3 DNA reads TGTGCCAGCAGCCCGGGGGCAAACATCATATACGAGCAGTACGTC.

This clonotype was seen more than once but under ten times. The chain recombines TRBV6-1 with TRBJ1-4; tentative D call: TRBD1 (5 bases). The V gene's germline CDR1 is MNHNS and CDR2 SASEGT. Trimming removed 8 bases at V and 5 bases at J, with 15 bases between. This CDR3 spans 14 amino acids. The CDR3 reads CASLTPGGNEKLFF. In DNA, the CDR3 is TGTGCCAGCCTAACCCCTGGGGGGAATGAAAAACTGTTTTTT.

This clonotype appeared a few times. This rearrangement joins TRBV6-1 to TRBJ1-5; possible D gene TRBD1, 5 bases. The CDR3 has 14 residues. Germline V gene data show CDR1 as MNHNS and CDR2 as SASEGT. The V end was cut by 5 bases, the J end by 5 bases, with 13 bases between. In DNA form, the CDR3 reads TGTGCCAGCAGTATTGGGGCGTCGGATCAGCCCCAGCATTTT. This encodes CASSIGASDQPQHF.

V usage is TRBV10-3 and J usage is TRBJ2-7, with 8 bases identical to TRBD1. The germline gives CDR1 ENHRY, CDR2 SYGVKD. The CDR3 has 14 amino acids. After removal of 6 bases from V and 2 bases from J, the junction contained 6 bases not matched to a gene. CDR3 sequence (DNA): TGTGCCATCAGGAACAGGGGGGAGACCTACGAGCAGTACTTC. Its translation is CAIRNRGETYEQYF.

This clonotype was picked up a small number of times. This rearrangement joins TRBV6-2 or TRBV6-3 to TRBJ2-7; 14 nucleotides align to TRBD2. J was trimmed by 2 bases and V by 6 bases; bases with no gene match: 9. The CDR3 totals 17 residues. In germline, CDR1 is MNHEY, CDR2 SVGEGT. The CDR3 coding sequence is TGTGCCAGCAGACGGGGACTAGCGGGGGAAGCCGCCTACGAGCAGTACTTC. It is translated as CASRRGLAGEAAYEQYF.

This clonotype was seen a handful of times. The V gene is TRBV15, the J gene TRBJ1-1, with D hard to call. V lost 0 bases and J 3 bases, leaving 2 bases between the germline ends. Germline V CDR1 and CDR2: LNHNV, YYDKDF (reference sequence). The CDR3 extends over 12 amino acids. The CDR3 sequence is CATSRDHTEAFF. CDR3 DNA sequence: TGTGCCACCAGCAGAGACCACACTGAAGCTTTCTTT.

This clonotype was counted only a few times. This chain uses TRBV12-3 or TRBV12-4 with TRBJ1-5; the match to TRBD1 covers 11 bases. This CDR3 spans 14 amino acids. The V gene end was trimmed by 5 bases and the J gene end by 5 bases; junction bases not matched to a gene: 2. The CDR3 reads CASSRTGGDQPQHF. The CDR3 DNA reads as TGTGCCAGCAGTCGGACAGGGGGCGATCAGCCCCAGCATTTT.

This clonotype has more than one count but fewer than ten. The V call is TRBV6-1, the J call TRBJ1-1, with no clear D. With 4 bases removed from V and 5 bases from J, the gap between germline ends came to 8 bases. CDR1 is MNHNS, CDR2 SASEGT, per germline. The CDR3 covers 12 residues. The CDR3 is CASSVTGTEAFF. The CDR3 coding sequence is TGTGCCAGCAGTGTAACTGGGACTGAAGCTTTCTTT.

The chain is built from TRBV28 and TRBJ2-7; D tentatively reads TRBD1 or TRBD2 (5 bases each). V lost 3 bases and J 4 bases, leaving 16 bases between the germline ends. Germline CDR1 MDHEN, CDR2 SYDVKM. CDR3 size: 15 residues. CDR3 sequence: CASSLGDGSIYEQYV. The CDR3 DNA reads TGTGCCAGCAGTTTGGGGGACGGATCTATATACGAGCAGTACGTC.

This clonotype showed up just a few times. This CDR3 reads CASSILARETQYF. The CDR3 DNA sequence: TGTGCCAGCAGTATCCTAGCGAGAGAGACCCAGTACTTC. V and J are TRBV2 and TRBJ2-5; TRBD2 is a possible D gene (6 bases). CDR3 length equals 13 residues. CDR1 SNHLY and CDR2 FYNNEI come from the germline V gene. V was pared by 5 bases and J by 4 bases, with 11 bases between.

This clonotype was seen a handful of times. The chain combines TRBV3-1 with TRBJ1-6; D ambiguous. This CDR3 is 17 amino acids long. Germline assignment: CDR1 LGHDT and CDR2 YNNKEL (reference sequence). Trimming left V 3 bases short and J 9 bases short, with 21 bases between. The CDR3 here is CASSHGTEGVGSSPLHF. The CDR3 DNA sequence: TGTGCCAGCAGCCACGGTACCGAAGGAGTCGGCAGTTCACCCCTCCACTTT.

This clonotype was picked up a small number of times. The V call is TRBV6-5, the J call TRBJ1-6; 9 bases are shared with TRBD1. V was pared by 6 bases and J by 9 bases, with 6 bases of the junction left unmatched. The germline V gene encodes CDR1 MNHEY and CDR2 SVGAGI. CDR3 length equals 14 residues. The CDR3 protein is CASRGTGKSSPLHF. The CDR3 DNA reads as TGTGCCAGCAGGGGGACAGGGAAAAGTTCACCCCTCCACTTT.

This clonotype was found a few times. The V gene is TRBV9, the J gene TRBJ1-6; 8 bases line up with TRBD1. The J segment lost 6 bases and the V segment lost 0 bases, leaving 2 bases of the junction unmatched. CDR3 size: 15 residues. Looked up from germline, CDR1 is SGDLS and CDR2 is YYNGEE. CDR3 residues: CASSVADRGNSPLHF. In DNA form, the CDR3 reads TGTGCCAGCAGCGTAGCAGACAGGGGTAATTCACCCCTCCACTTT.

There are a few counts of this clonotype. The rearrangement links TRBV25-1 to TRBJ2-1; 7 positions agree with TRBD2. CDR3 length: 11 amino acids. The V gene end was trimmed by 4 bases and the J gene end by 10 bases; junction bases not matched to a gene: 1. CDR1 is MGHDK, CDR2 SYGVNS, per germline. The CDR3 region is CASSVSGEQFF. The CDR3 coding sequence is TGTGCCAGCAGTGTTAGCGGGGAGCAGTTCTTC.

A few counts support this clonotype. The rearrangement uses TRBV6-2 or TRBV6-3 and TRBJ2-7; D tentatively reads TRBD1 or TRBD2 (6 bases each). Germline V gene sequence: CDR1 MNHEY, CDR2 SVGEGT. The V end lost 6 bases, the J end lost 2 bases, and 26 bases lay between the germline ends. The CDR3 is made up of 18 amino acids. DNA of the CDR3: TGTGCCAGCAGCTCCTCGCGGGACACCAGCTTGGAGCCCTACGAGCAGTACTTC. It is translated as CASSSSRDTSLEPYEQYF.

This clonotype was picked up a small number of times. The chain is built from TRBV7-2 and TRBJ1-4; weak D call: TRBD1 (5 bases). In germline, CDR1 is SGHTA, CDR2 FQGNSA. This CDR3 is built from 14 residues. Trimming cost V 5 bases and J 8 bases, with 15 bases left between them. The CDR3 DNA reads as TGTGCCAGCAGCCCTGACAGCACGGGCGAAAAACTGTTTTTT. The encoded protein is CASSPDSTGEKLFF.

The chain is built from TRBV6-5 and TRBJ2-5; the D is unclear. CDR1 and CDR2 (germline): MNHEY, SVGAGI. CDR3 length: 14 residues. Trimming shortened V by 2 bases and J by 2 bases, and 9 bases separated the two germline ends. CDR3 DNA sequence: TGTGCCAGCAGTTACCAAGTAGGGCAAGAGACCCAGTACTTC. This encodes CASSYQVGQETQYF.

The table lists this clonotype with many counts. This sequence joins TRBV12-3 or TRBV12-4 and TRBJ2-5; no clear D gene. The length of the CDR3 is 11 residues. V dropped 1 base and J dropped 7 bases, with 4 bases sitting between them. CDR3 nucleotides: TGTGCCAGCAGTTTAGAGGGGACCCAGTACTTC. Residues: CASSLEGTQYF.

The chain recombines TRBV5-1 with TRBJ2-7; 8 bases are shared with TRBD1. The CDR3 consists of 14 residues. J was trimmed by 5 bases and V by 4 bases; bases with no gene match: 8. CDR1 SGHRS and CDR2 YFSETQ come from the germline V gene. The chain's CDR3 is CASSLGTGADEQYF. The CDR3 DNA reads as TGCGCCAGCAGCCTCGGGACAGGCGCCGACGAGCAGTACTTC.

The chain links TRBV9 to TRBJ2-5, with TRBD2 matching 8 bases. The V segment lost 4 bases and the J segment 1 base; nucleotides outside the gene matches: 9. Germline loops: CDR1 SGDLS, CDR2 YYNGEE. The CDR3 totals 16 residues. CDR3 loop: CASSFRGGPVQETQYF. In DNA, the CDR3 is TGTGCCAGCAGCTTTCGGGGGGGGCCCGTCCAAGAGACCCAGTACTTC. The entire variable domain, with the rest obtained from reference TRBV9 and TRBJ2-5, is as follows: DSGVTQTPKHLITATGQRVTLRCSPRSGDLSVYWYQQSLDQGLQFLIQYYNGEERAKGNILERFSAQQFPDLHSELNLSSLELGDSALYFCASSFRGGPVQETQYFGPGTRLLVL.

V gene TRBV5-6 combines with J gene TRBJ1-1, with TRBD1 matching 9 bases. Germline-derived CDR1 and CDR2 are SGHDT and YYEEEE. V trimming: 0 bases; J trimming: 7 bases; junction bases outside the gene matches: 1. The CDR3 length is 13 residues. The CDR3, as DNA: TGTGCCAGCAGCTTGGAGGGACAGGGTGAAGCTTTCTTT. Protein sequence: CASSLEGQGEAFF.

The V and J genes are TRBV5-1 and TRBJ1-1, with unresolved D. Germline CDR1 is SGHRS and CDR2 is YFSETQ. The length of the CDR3 is 13 residues. V was pared by 7 bases and J by 3 bases, with 13 bases between. The CDR3 is CASQDNTDTEAFF. The CDR3 nucleotides read TGCGCCAGCCAAGATAACACAGACACTGAAGCTTTCTTT. Looking up the rest from reference TRBV5-1 and TRBJ1-1 gives the full variable domain: KAGVTQTPRYLIKTRGQQVTLSCSPISGHRSVSWYQQTPGQGLQFLFEYFSETQRNKGNFPGRFSGRQFSNSRSEMNVSTLELGDSALYLCASQDNTDTEAFFGQGTRLTVV.

J is TRBJ1-5 and V is TRBV12-3 or TRBV12-4; a weak D match, TRBD1 (5 bases). The CDR3 consists of 19 residues. Deletions cut 7 bases from V and 4 bases from J, with 29 bases between. In DNA, the CDR3 is TGTGCCAGCACCCTAGGGGAGTCCCAAACCGGAATTAAGAATCAGCCCCAGCATTTT. Its translation is CASTLGESQTGIKNQPQHF.

This clonotype was counted between two and nine times. V usage is TRBV7-2 and J usage is TRBJ1-3, with D unresolved. The CDR3 spans 11 residues. Germline V gene lookup returns CDR1 SGHTA and CDR2 FQGNSA. Trimming cost V 5 bases and J 8 bases, with 7 bases left between them. The CDR3 sequence: CASSPSDTIYF. Written as DNA, the CDR3 is TGTGCCAGCAGCCCCAGTGACACCATATATTTT.

This clonotype came up a few times. The CDR3 region is CASSYAGLNNSPLHF. CDR3 DNA sequence: TGTGCCAGCAGTTATGCGGGGCTGAATAATTCACCCCTCCACTTT. The V and J genes are TRBV6-5 and TRBJ1-6; TRBD1 is a possible D gene (5 bases). This CDR3 has 15 amino acids. Trimming pared 3 bases from V and 5 bases from J, leaving 11 bases between. Germline CDR1 reads MNHEY; CDR2 reads SVGAGI.

This clonotype occurred many times. This chain joins TRBV28 and TRBJ1-2; D unresolved. V was trimmed by 7 bases and J by 0 bases, leaving 6 bases between them. The CDR3 has 12 residues. Germline CDR1 MDHEN, CDR2 SYDVKM. The CDR3 sequence: CASTAANYGYTF. DNA for the CDR3: TGTGCCAGCACGGCCGCTAACTATGGCTACACCTTC.

In this sample, this clonotype turned up a few times. This chain connects TRBV6-2 or TRBV6-3 to TRBJ2-3; D call uncertain. Germline values: CDR1 MNHEY, CDR2 SVGEGT. Trimming pared 7 bases from V and 4 bases from J, leaving 18 bases between. The CDR3 has 15 residues. The CDR3 sequence is CASTHGGLESDTQYF. The CDR3 nucleotides read TGTGCCAGCACACACGGCGGTTTGGAGTCAGATACGCAGTATTTT.

The chain joins TRBV5-1 to TRBJ2-7, with a possible D match to TRBD2 (5 bases). The CDR3 is 13 amino acids. V was trimmed by 4 bases and J by 1 base, leaving 9 bases between them. CDR1 and CDR2 from the germline V gene are SGHRS and YFSETQ. The CDR3 DNA sequence: TGCGCCAGCAGCCACGGGGATTCCTACGAGCAGTACTTC. Translating gives CASSHGDSYEQYF.